One sample yielded the 8 T cell receptor beta chains listed below, sequenced in a study of glioma-infiltrating T cells after dendritic cell vaccination. The time point was: after dendritic cell vaccination, including at tumor progression/relapse. Data came from immunoSEQ multiplex PCR; TCRdb stores just in-frame clones and leaves some out. The data show some 60,000 clones, with 70% to 85% seen just once and roughly 14% held by the top ten. Sequenced material: blood, taken after dendritic cell vaccination. Every receptor here comes from a human donor with glioblastoma.

The CDR3 is CASSFTGSYEQYF. The CDR3 DNA reads TGCGCCAGCAGCTTTACAGGGTCGTACGAGCAGTACTTC. The chain employs TRBV5-1 and TRBJ2-7; D might be TRBD1 (6 bases). V was pared by 2 bases and J by 4 bases, with 10 bases between. This CDR3 has 13 amino acids. CDR1 and CDR2 (germline): SGHRS, YFSETQ.

This clone appeared a few times. This chain links TRBV30 with TRBJ2-7; 7 bases align to TRBD2. The CDR3 spans 14 residues. The trim removed 2 bases at V and 2 bases at J, leaving 6 bases unmatched. The V gene's germline CDR1 is GTSNPN and CDR2 SVGIG (reference sequence). The CDR3: CAWSRAGPAYEQYF. The CDR3 DNA is TGTGCCTGGAGTCGAGCGGGGCCTGCCTACGAGCAGTACTTC.

The table lists this clone with a count of one. The chain links TRBV5-1 to TRBJ1-5; D remains ambiguous. The CDR3 consists of 14 residues. CDR1 SGHRS and CDR2 YFSETQ come from the germline V gene. The ends were cut back, 2 bases at V and 2 bases at J, with 8 bases in the middle. For the CDR3, the DNA is TGCGCCAGCAGCTTTCGGGGTGGCAATCAGCCCCAGCATTTT. Protein sequence: CASSFRGGNQPQHF.

The rearrangement uses TRBV5-4 and TRBJ2-5; no clear D. Between the trimmed V and J ends, which lost 4 bases and 7 bases, there was a span of 14 bases. The CDR3 runs 13 residues. CDR1 and CDR2 from the germline V gene are SGHNT and YYREEE (reference sequence). The chain's CDR3 is CASSPGGPGTQYF. The CDR3 region has the DNA TGTGCCAGCAGCCCGGGTGGTCCGGGGACCCAGTACTTC.

The chain uses TRBV6-1 and TRBJ1-2; 9 nucleotides line up with TRBD1. The CDR3 is 15 residues long. Germline loops: CDR1 MNHNS, CDR2 SASEGT. The V segment lost 5 bases and the J segment 6 bases; nucleotides outside the gene matches: 10. DNA for the CDR3: TGTGCCAGCAGTTTACAGGGGGCGCGGACGGATGGCTACACCTTC. Its translation: CASSLQGARTDGYTF.

In its sample, this clone was seen a few times. This chain uses TRBV10-3 with TRBJ1-4; the D is unclear. CDR1 ENHRY and CDR2 SYGVKD come from the germline V gene. Deletions cut 2 bases from V and 7 bases from J, with 11 bases between. The CDR3 has 14 amino acids. The CDR3: CAISEAGAGEKLFF. As DNA, the CDR3 is TGTGCCATCAGTGAGGCCGGAGCGGGTGAAAAACTGTTTTTT.

The chain is built from TRBV30 and TRBJ2-6; D gene ambiguous. CDR1 and CDR2 from the germline V gene are GTSNPN and SVGIG (reference sequence). V gave up 3 bases and J gave up 0 bases, with 15 bases separating them. This CDR3 is built from 17 residues. The CDR3 loop is CAWRASLAYSGANVLTF. CDR3 sequence (DNA): TGTGCCTGGAGAGCGAGCTTAGCCTACTCTGGGGCCAACGTCCTGACTTTC.

This chain links TRBV6-1 with TRBJ1-4, with 11 bases that match TRBD1. Looked up from germline, CDR1 is MNHNS and CDR2 is SASEGT. The CDR3 has 14 residues. Germline trimming cut 6 bases from V and 5 bases from J; bases unmatched to any gene: 2. The CDR3 region is CASRGQGANEKLFF. The CDR3 nucleotides read TGTGCCAGCAGAGGACAGGGGGCAAATGAAAAACTGTTTTTT.